The 26 T cell receptor beta chains in this list originate from one sample, sequenced in a study of human thymus T cells. Generated by immunoSEQ multiplex PCR, the TCRdb table keeps only in-frame clones and is missing some. The sample lists under 150,000 clones, around 95% occurring once. Thymus specimens were resections from corrective heart surgery. Sequenced: thymus tissue. The source of these receptors is a boy under three years old with a congenital heart defect but otherwise immunologically healthy.

In DNA form, the CDR3 reads TGTGCCAGCAGCTTCGGGACGACGGAGACCCAGTACTTC. It translates to CASSFGTTETQYF. The chain employs TRBV28 and TRBJ2-5; D tentatively reads TRBD1 or TRBD2 (5 bases each). The CDR3 spans 13 residues. The germline V gene encodes CDR1 MDHEN and CDR2 SYDVKM. Between the trimmed V and J ends, which lost 6 bases and 5 bases, there was a span of 13 bases.

The chain recombines TRBV5-4 with TRBJ1-1; TRBD1 agrees at 9 bases. V lost 0 bases and J lost 5; bases outside the gene matches: 11. This CDR3 region has 17 residues. Germline values: CDR1 SGHNT, CDR2 YYREEE (reference sequence). CDR3 in amino acids: CASSLADRGGRRTEAFF. Here the CDR3 DNA reads TGTGCCAGCAGCTTGGCGGACAGGGGAGGGAGAAGGACTGAAGCTTTCTTT.

J is TRBJ1-2 and V is TRBV28, with 7 nucleotides matching TRBD1. This CDR3 region has 11 residues. V shed 6 bases, J shed 5 bases, and the junction held 0 bases outside the gene matches. CDR1 and CDR2 from the germline V gene are MDHEN and SYDVKM. DNA of the CDR3: TGTGCCAGCAGACAGGGGTATGGCTACACCTTC. As protein: CASRQGYGYTF.

The rearrangement joins TRBV30 to TRBJ1-2, with D possibly being TRBD1 (6 bases). The CDR3 has 13 amino acids. Per the germline V gene, CDR1 is GTSNPN and CDR2 is SVGIG (reference sequence). Trimming took off 0 bases at V and 7 bases at J, with 12 bases between the two ends. The CDR3 bases are TGTGCCTGGAGTGTCCGGGGGGCGGGTGGCTACACCTTC. Amino acids: CAWSVRGAGGYTF.

The CDR3 DNA reads as TGTGCCAGCAGCCCACCCCGAGGTCCGGGACTACCAAGCACAGATACGCAGTATTTT. Encoded protein: CASSPPRGPGLPSTDTQYF. The chain links TRBV11-2 to TRBJ2-3; TRBD2 matches 7 bases. The ends lost 5 bases at V and 0 bases at J; junction bases unmatched: 17. CDR1 SGHAT and CDR2 FQNNGV come from the germline V gene. The CDR3 loop spans 19 amino acids.

The V gene is TRBV6-1, the J gene TRBJ1-2, with TRBD1 matching 8 bases. Germline V lookup: CDR1 MNHNS, CDR2 SASEGT. V lost 2 bases and J lost 0; bases outside the gene matches: 14. This CDR3 contains 19 residues. The CDR3 region is CASSERGTGSDPANYGYTF. The CDR3 DNA reads TGTGCCAGCAGTGAAAGGGGGACAGGATCAGACCCGGCTAACTATGGCTACACCTTC.

The chain joins TRBV6-1 to TRBJ1-1; a possible D gene is TRBD1 (6 bases). Germline-derived CDR1 and CDR2 are MNHNS and SASEGT. Trimming shortened V by 0 bases and J by 0 bases, and 14 bases separated the two germline ends. This CDR3 has 17 residues. CDR3 nucleotide sequence: TGTGCCAGCAGTGAAGCAAGGGGGGTGAAGATGAACACTGAAGCTTTCTTT. Its protein is CASSEARGVKMNTEAFF.

The gene calls are TRBV29-1 and TRBJ2-7; 8 bases map to TRBD2. This CDR3 has 13 amino acids. V dropped 3 bases and J dropped 5; count of bases not matched to a gene: 6. Per the germline V gene, CDR1 is SQVTM and CDR2 is ANQGSEA. The CDR3 DNA reads as TGCAGCGTTGATACCGGGGGGGATCACGAGCAGTACTTC. Its translation is CSVDTGGDHEQYF.

In this sample, this clone turned up once. The rearrangement uses TRBV14 and TRBJ1-1, with D possibly being TRBD1 (6 bases). This CDR3 spans 16 amino acids. V lost 4 bases, J lost 1 base, and 16 bases lay in between. CDR1 and CDR2 (germline): SGHDN, FVKESK. Here the CDR3 reads CASSRTPGAQNTEAFF. CDR3 nucleotide sequence: TGTGCCAGCAGCCGAACCCCAGGGGCGCAGAACACTGAAGCTTTCTTT.

The J gene is TRBJ1-1, the V gene TRBV7-6; D is possibly TRBD1 (6 bases). V gave up 3 bases and J gave up 5 bases, with 28 bases separating them. Germline CDR1 is SGHVS and CDR2 is FNYEAQ. The CDR3 runs 19 residues. The CDR3 spells CASSFSIGLGQGRITEAFF. CDR3 coding DNA: TGTGCCAGCAGCTTTAGCATTGGTTTGGGCCAGGGGAGGATAACTGAAGCTTTCTTT.

The gene calls are TRBV18 and TRBJ1-3; 7 nucleotides align to TRBD1. The germline V gene has CDR1 KGHSH and CDR2 LQKENI. The V and J ends lost 2 bases and 4 bases, in that order; junction bases with no gene match: 8. This CDR3 has 16 residues. The CDR3, as DNA: TGTGCCAGCTCACCAGGAGACAGGGACTGGGGAAACACCATATATTTT. The encoded protein is CASSPGDRDWGNTIYF.

The chain couples TRBV4-3 to TRBJ2-4, with TRBD1 matching 7 bases. With 1 base clipped from V and 5 bases from J, the junction kept 8 bases outside the gene matches. Germline values: CDR1 LGHNA, CDR2 YSLEER. The CDR3 is 16 amino acids. CDR3 region: CASSQGPRDSQNIQYF. CDR3 nucleotide sequence: TGCGCCAGCAGCCAAGGGCCCCGGGACAGCCAAAACATTCAGTACTTC.

The chain recombines TRBV18 with TRBJ2-1, with D hard to call. Germline CDR1 KGHSH, CDR2 LQKENI. CDR3 size: 15 residues. Trimming took off 2 bases at V and 1 base at J, with 9 bases between the two ends. CDR3 nucleotide sequence: TGTGCCAGCTCACCAGAACAGTGGTCCTACAATGAGCAGTTCTTC. Encoded protein: CASSPEQWSYNEQFF.

The table lists this clone with a count of one. The V call is TRBV27, the J call TRBJ2-3; D might be TRBD2 (7 bases). This CDR3 comprises 15 residues. Per the germline V gene, CDR1 is MNHEY and CDR2 is SMNVEV (reference sequence). The V gene lost 5 bases and the J gene lost 2 bases, with 14 bases spanning the gap. This CDR3 is CASSEKGGYTDTQYF. The CDR3 DNA sequence: TGTGCCAGCAGTGAGAAGGGGGGGTACACAGATACGCAGTATTTT.

V and J are TRBV6-5 and TRBJ2-5; maybe TRBD1 (5 bases). Between the trimmed V and J ends, which lost 3 bases and 2 bases, there was a span of 16 bases. The germline V gene encodes CDR1 MNHEY and CDR2 SVGAGI. CDR3 length: 16 amino acids. This CDR3 is CASSYSWGSPQETQYF. DNA of the CDR3: TGTGCCAGCAGTTATTCATGGGGCAGCCCGCAAGAGACCCAGTACTTC.

The V and J genes are TRBV2 and TRBJ1-1; D uncertain. With 0 bases removed from V and 4 bases from J, the gap between germline ends came to 9 bases. This CDR3 comprises 14 residues. Germline V gives CDR1 SNHLY, CDR2 FYNNEI. CDR3 coding DNA: TGTGCCAGCAGTGAAGCGCTTTTGAGCACTGAAGCTTTCTTT. Residues: CASSEALLSTEAFF.

The V gene is TRBV19, the J gene TRBJ1-4; D remains unclear. The V and J ends lost 1 base and 5 bases respectively, with 14 bases between them. Germline-derived CDR1 and CDR2 are LNHDA and SQIVND (reference sequence). There are 16 residues in the CDR3. The CDR3 sequence: CASSIVAVGLNEKLFF. CDR3 DNA sequence: TGTGCCAGTAGTATAGTGGCGGTGGGCCTCAATGAAAAACTGTTTTTT.

The CDR3 DNA sequence: TGTGCCAGCAGCTTCGGGCAGGGGAAGGGGAGCAATCAGCCCCAGCATTTT. Its protein is CASSFGQGKGSNQPQHF. This chain joins TRBV5-8 and TRBJ1-5; D possibly corresponds to TRBD1 (6 bases). Germline values: CDR1 SGHTS, CDR2 YDEGEE. Trimming cost V 2 bases and J 1 base, with 16 bases left between them. The CDR3 is 17 residues long.

The chain uses TRBV14 and TRBJ1-1, with 7 nucleotides matching TRBD1. V lost 8 bases, J lost 6 bases, and 9 bases stayed unmatched. This CDR3 is built from 13 residues. Germline loops: CDR1 SGHDN, CDR2 FVKESK. The CDR3 DNA reads TGTGCCAGCGGGAGGGGGACAGTCTCTGAAGCTTTCTTT. Residues: CASGRGTVSEAFF.

The rearrangement links TRBV4-3 to TRBJ1-3, with D perhaps TRBD1 (5 bases). V gave up 1 base and J gave up 0 bases, with 10 bases separating them. CDR1 is LGHNA and CDR2 is YSLEER in the germline V gene. This CDR3 is built from 16 residues. CDR3 DNA sequence: TGCGCCAGCAGCCAAGTAAGGGGTGCCTCTGGAAACACCATATATTTT. Translated, it gives CASSQVRGASGNTIYF.

The V gene is TRBV27, the J gene TRBJ2-1; the D call may be TRBD1 or TRBD2 (5 bases each). The CDR3 length is 14 residues. The ends were cut back, 8 bases at V and 3 bases at J, with 14 bases in the middle. The germline gives CDR1 MNHEY, CDR2 SMNVEV (reference sequence). The CDR3 loop is CASGRGVDYNEQFF. In nucleotides, the CDR3 is TGTGCCAGCGGTCGGGGCGTCGACTACAATGAGCAGTTCTTC.

The rearrangement joins TRBV28 to TRBJ2-5, with 13 positions matching TRBD2. The junction had 8 bases not matched to a gene; V was cut back by 5 bases and J by 5 bases. Germline V gene lookup returns CDR1 MDHEN and CDR2 SYDVKM. The CDR3 totals 16 residues. The CDR3 nucleotides read TGTGCCAGCAGTCAGACTAGCGGGGGGAAGCAGGAGACCCAGTACTTC. It encodes CASSQTSGGKQETQYF.

The chain employs TRBV19 and TRBJ1-1; 7 bases are shared with TRBD1. Germline V gene sequence: CDR1 LNHDA, CDR2 SQIVND (reference sequence). The CDR3 consists of 15 residues. Unmatched junction bases numbered 13, after V lost 4 bases and J lost 8 bases. CDR3 amino acids: CASSRPTGSPTEAFF. Written as DNA, the CDR3 is TGTGCCAGTAGTAGACCGACAGGGTCACCCACAGAAGCTTTCTTT.

The V and J genes are TRBV5-6 and TRBJ2-7, with 11 bases fitting TRBD1. The V and J ends lost 2 bases and 0 bases, in that order; junction bases with no gene match: 10. Germline-derived CDR1 and CDR2 are SGHDT and YYEEEE. This CDR3 has 18 residues. Here the CDR3 DNA reads TGTGCCAGCAGCTTTATAAGGACAGGGGGCCTCAGCTCCTACGAGCAGTACTTC. Amino acid sequence: CASSFIRTGGLSSYEQYF.

The chain links TRBV5-1 to TRBJ1-1, with 10 positions matching TRBD1. CDR3 length equals 16 residues. The germline CDR1 and CDR2 sequences are SGHRS and YFSETQ. With V trimmed by 0 bases and J by 5 bases, 7 bases remained unmatched. This chain's CDR3 is CASSLGLGQGRTEAFF. The DNA for the CDR3 is TGCGCCAGCAGCTTGGGGTTGGGACAGGGGAGAACTGAAGCTTTCTTT.

The chain employs TRBV9 and TRBJ2-1; 14 bases fit TRBD2. The germline CDR1 and CDR2 sequences are SGDLS and YYNGEE. J lost 4 bases, V lost 3 bases, and 6 bases had no gene match. The CDR3 covers 17 residues. The CDR3 sequence: CASSARTSGGPYNEQFF. The DNA for the CDR3 is TGTGCCAGCAGCGCAAGGACTAGCGGGGGGCCATACAATGAGCAGTTCTTC.